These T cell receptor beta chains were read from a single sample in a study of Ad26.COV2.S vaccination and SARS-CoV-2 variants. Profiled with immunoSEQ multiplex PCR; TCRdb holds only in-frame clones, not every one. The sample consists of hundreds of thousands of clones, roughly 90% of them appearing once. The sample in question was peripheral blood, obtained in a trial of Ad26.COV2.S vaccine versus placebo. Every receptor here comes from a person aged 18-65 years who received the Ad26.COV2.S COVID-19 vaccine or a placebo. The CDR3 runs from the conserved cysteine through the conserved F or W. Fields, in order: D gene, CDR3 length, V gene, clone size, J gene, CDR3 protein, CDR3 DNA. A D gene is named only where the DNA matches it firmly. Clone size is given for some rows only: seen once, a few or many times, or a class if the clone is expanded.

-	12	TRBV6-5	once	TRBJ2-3	CASQGPTDTQYF	TGTGCCAGCCAGGGGCCCACAGATACGCAGTATTTT
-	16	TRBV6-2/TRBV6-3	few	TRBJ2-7	CASSYSGLIVNDEQYF	TGTGCCAGCAGTTACTCGGGGTTAATAGTAAACGACGAGCAGTACTTC
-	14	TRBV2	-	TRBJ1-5	CASSRGDINQPQHF	TGTGCCAGCAGTAGGGGAGACATCAATCAGCCCCAGCATTTT
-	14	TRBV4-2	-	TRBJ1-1	CASSQDHTNTEAFF	TGTGCCAGCAGCCAAGATCACACGAACACTGAAGCTTTCTTT
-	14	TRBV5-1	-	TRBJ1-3	CASSFGGFGNTIYF	TGCGCCAGCAGCTTCGGGGGGTTCGGAAACACCATATATTTT
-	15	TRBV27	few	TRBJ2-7	CASSADSLWSYEQYF	TGTGCCAGCAGTGCCGACAGTCTCTGGTCCTACGAGCAGTACTTC
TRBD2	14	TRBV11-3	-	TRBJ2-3	CASSLRGAGGTQYF	TGTGCCAGCAGCTTAAGAGGGGCGGGGGGAACGCAGTATTTT
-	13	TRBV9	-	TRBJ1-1	CASSVATNTEAFF	TGTGCCAGCAGCGTAGCGACCAACACTGAAGCTTTCTTT
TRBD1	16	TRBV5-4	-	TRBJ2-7	CASSPVGQGISYEQYF	TGTGCCAGCAGCCCCGTTGGACAGGGGATTTCCTACGAGCAGTACTTC
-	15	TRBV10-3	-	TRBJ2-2	CAISGTSQGVGELFF	TGTGCCATCAGTGGGACTTCCCAAGGGGTCGGGGAGCTGTTTTTT
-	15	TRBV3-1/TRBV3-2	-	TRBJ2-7	CASSQEMAKDYEQYF	TGTGCCAGCAGCCAAGAGATGGCCAAAGACTACGAGCAGTACTTC
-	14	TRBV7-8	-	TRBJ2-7	CASSLVAGPYEQYF	TGTGCCAGCAGCTTAGTGGCAGGGCCCTACGAGCAGTACTTC
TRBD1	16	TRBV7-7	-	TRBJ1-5	CASSLAGQVSNQPQHF	TGTGCCAGCAGCTTAGCAGGACAGGTTAGCAATCAGCCCCAGCATTTT
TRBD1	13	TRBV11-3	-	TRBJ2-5	CASSRDSQETQYF	TGTGCCAGCAGCCGGGACAGTCAAGAGACCCAGTACTTC
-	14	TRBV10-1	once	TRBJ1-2	CASSESVAAYGYTF	TGCGCCAGCAGTGAGTCGGTGGCAGCCTATGGCTACACCTTC
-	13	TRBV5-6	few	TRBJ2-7	CASSRGYIYEQYF	TGTGCCAGCAGCCGGGGCTACATCTACGAGCAGTACTTC
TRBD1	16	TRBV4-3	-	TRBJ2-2	CASSQQDRGLVGELFF	TGCGCCAGCAGCCAACAAGACAGGGGGCTCGTCGGGGAGCTGTTTTTT
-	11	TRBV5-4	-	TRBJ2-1	CASSFYNEQFF	TGTGCCAGCAGCTTTTACAATGAGCAGTTCTTC
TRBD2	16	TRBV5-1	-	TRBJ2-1	CASSQDTSGLGNEQFF	TGCGCCAGCAGCCAGGACACTAGCGGGCTAGGGAATGAGCAGTTCTTC
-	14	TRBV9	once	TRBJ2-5	CASSVGRTVGPQYF	TGTGCCAGCAGCGTAGGCCGGACAGTGGGGCCCCAGTACTTC
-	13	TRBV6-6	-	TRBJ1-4	CASRIGPNEKLFF	TGTGCCAGCAGGATCGGGCCTAATGAAAAACTGTTTTTT
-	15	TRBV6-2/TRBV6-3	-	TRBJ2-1	CASSYGAVSLSEQFF	TGTGCCAGCAGTTACGGGGCCGTTAGCCTAAGTGAGCAGTTCTTC
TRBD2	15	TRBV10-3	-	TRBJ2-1	CAISEASSGGDEQFF	TGTGCCATCAGTGAAGCTTCGAGCGGGGGCGATGAGCAGTTCTTC
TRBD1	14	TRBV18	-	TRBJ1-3	CASSSTGSGNTIYF	TGTGCCAGCTCATCGACAGGGTCTGGAAACACCATATATTTT
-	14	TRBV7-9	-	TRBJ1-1	CASTPSGENTEAFF	TGTGCCAGCACCCCGTCCGGGGAGAACACTGAAGCTTTCTTT
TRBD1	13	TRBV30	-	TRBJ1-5	CAWRDRENQPQHF	TGTGCCTGGAGAGACAGGGAAAATCAGCCCCAGCATTTT
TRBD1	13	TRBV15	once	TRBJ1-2	CATRPQGLRGYTF	TGTGCCACCAGACCACAGGGGTTACGAGGCTACACCTTC
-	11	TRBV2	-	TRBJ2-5	CASRTQETQYF	TGTGCCAGCAGGACTCAGGAGACCCAGTACTTC
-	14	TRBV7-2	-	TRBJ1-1	CASSSDGGNTEAFF	TGTGCCAGCAGCTCGGACGGGGGGAACACTGAAGCTTTCTTT
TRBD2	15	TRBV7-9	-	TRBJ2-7	CASRRTSGTNYEQYF	TGTGCCAGCAGACGGACTAGCGGGACGAACTACGAGCAGTACTTC
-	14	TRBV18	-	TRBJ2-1	CASSLAATMHEQFF	TGTGCCAGCTCGTTAGCGGCAACTATGCATGAGCAGTTCTTC
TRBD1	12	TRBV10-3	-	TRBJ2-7	CAIADRSYEQYF	TGTGCCATCGCGGACAGGTCCTACGAGCAGTACTTC
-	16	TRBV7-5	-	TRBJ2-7	CARSLVSGQGVYEQYF	TGTGCCAGAAGCTTAGTATCCGGACAGGGGGTCTACGAGCAGTACTTC
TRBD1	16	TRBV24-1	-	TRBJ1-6	CATSGGTGDHNSPLHF	TGTGCCACCAGTGGGGGGACAGGGGACCATAATTCACCCCTCCACTTT
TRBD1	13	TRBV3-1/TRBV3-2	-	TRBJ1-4	CASSLGQGEKLFF	TGTGCCAGCAGCCTCGGACAGGGTGAAAAACTGTTTTTT
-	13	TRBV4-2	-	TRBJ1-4	CASSRTTNEKLFF	TGTGCCAGCAGCCGAACAACTAATGAAAAACTGTTTTTT
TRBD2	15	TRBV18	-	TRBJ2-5	CASSRGGTTQETQYF	TGTGCCAGCTCACGAGGCGGGACTACACAAGAGACCCAGTACTTC
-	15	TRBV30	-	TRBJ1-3	CAWSLRVAAGNTIYF	TGTGCCTGGAGCCTCAGGGTAGCGGCTGGAAACACCATATATTTT
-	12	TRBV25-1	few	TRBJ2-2	CASHEGTGELFF	TGTGCCAGCCACGAGGGGACCGGGGAGCTGTTTTTT
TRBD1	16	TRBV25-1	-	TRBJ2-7	CASSASGQTSSYEQYF	TGTGCCAGCAGTGCTTCGGGACAGACCAGCTCCTACGAGCAGTACTTC
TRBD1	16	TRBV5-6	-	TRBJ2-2	CASSSGTGSNTGELFF	TGTGCCAGCAGCTCCGGGACAGGTTCGAACACCGGGGAGCTGTTTTTT
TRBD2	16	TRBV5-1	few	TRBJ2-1	CASSLAGGRAGDEQFF	TGCGCCAGCAGCTTGGCGGGCGGGAGGGCCGGGGATGAGCAGTTCTTC
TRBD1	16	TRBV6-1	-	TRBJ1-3	CASSEVPGGSGNTIYF	TGTGCCAGCAGTGAAGTGCCAGGGGGATCTGGAAACACCATATATTTT
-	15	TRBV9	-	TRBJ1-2	CASSSQTQFGYGYTF	TGTGCCAGCAGCTCCCAGACACAGTTCGGGTATGGCTACACCTTC